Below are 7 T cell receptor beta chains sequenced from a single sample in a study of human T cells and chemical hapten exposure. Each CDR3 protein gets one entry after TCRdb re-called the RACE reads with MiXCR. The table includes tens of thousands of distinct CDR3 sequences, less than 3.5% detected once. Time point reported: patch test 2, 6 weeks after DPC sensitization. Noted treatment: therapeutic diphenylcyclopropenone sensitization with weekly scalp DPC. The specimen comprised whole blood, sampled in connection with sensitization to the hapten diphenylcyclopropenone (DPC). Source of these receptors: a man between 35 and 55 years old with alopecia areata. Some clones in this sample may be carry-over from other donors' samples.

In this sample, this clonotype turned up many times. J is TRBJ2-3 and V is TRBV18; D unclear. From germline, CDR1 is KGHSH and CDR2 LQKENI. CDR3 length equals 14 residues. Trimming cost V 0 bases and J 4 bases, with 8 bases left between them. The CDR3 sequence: CASSPPPRPDTQYF. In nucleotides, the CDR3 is TGTGCCAGCTCACCACCCCCTAGGCCAGATACGCAGTATTTT.

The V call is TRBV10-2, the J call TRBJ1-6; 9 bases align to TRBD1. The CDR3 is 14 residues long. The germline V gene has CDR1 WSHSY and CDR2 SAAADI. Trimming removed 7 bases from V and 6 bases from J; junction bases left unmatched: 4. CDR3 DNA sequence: TGCGCCAGCACTGGGACAGGGACTAATTCACCCCTCCACTTT. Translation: CASTGTGTNSPLHF.

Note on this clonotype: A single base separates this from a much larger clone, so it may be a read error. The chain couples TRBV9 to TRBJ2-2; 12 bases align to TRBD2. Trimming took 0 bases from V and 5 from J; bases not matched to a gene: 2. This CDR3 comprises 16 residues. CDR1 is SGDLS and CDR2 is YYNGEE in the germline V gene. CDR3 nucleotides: TGTGCCAGCAGCGTAGAGACTAGCGGGGGTACCGGGGAGCTGTTTTTT. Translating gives CASSVETSGGTGELFF.

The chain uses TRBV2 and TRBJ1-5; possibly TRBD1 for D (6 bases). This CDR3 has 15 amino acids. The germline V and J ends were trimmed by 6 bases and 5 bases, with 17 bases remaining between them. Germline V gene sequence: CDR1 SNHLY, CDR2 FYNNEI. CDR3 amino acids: CASSGNSRGYQPQHF. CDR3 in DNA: TGTGCCAGCAGCGGTAACAGCAGGGGTTATCAGCCCCAGCATTTT.

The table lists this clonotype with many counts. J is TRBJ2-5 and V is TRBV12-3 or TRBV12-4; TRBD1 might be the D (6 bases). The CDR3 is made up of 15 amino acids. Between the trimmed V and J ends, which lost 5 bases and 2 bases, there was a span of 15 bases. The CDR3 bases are TGTGCCAGCAGTAAGGGGGTCCAGGTACAAGAGACCCAGTACTTC. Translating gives CASSKGVQVQETQYF.

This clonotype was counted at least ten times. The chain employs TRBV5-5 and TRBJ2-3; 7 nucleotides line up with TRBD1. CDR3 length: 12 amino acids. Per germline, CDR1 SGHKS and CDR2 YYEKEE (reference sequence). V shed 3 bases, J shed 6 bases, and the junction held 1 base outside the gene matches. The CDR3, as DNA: TGTGCCAGCAGCTGGACAGGCGATACGCAGTATTTT. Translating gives CASSWTGDTQYF.

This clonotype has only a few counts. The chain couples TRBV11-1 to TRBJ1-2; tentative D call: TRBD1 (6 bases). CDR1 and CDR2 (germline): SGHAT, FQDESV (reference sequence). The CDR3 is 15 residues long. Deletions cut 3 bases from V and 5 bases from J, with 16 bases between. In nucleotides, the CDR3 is TGTGCCAGCAGCTTCCAACAGGGAGGAGAGTATGGCTACACCTTC. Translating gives CASSFQQGGEYGYTF.